This T cell receptor beta chain is from a study of beta chain features in type 1 diabetes. Regarding the study as a whole: Whatever favoring of shorter templates PCR might show would apply equally to patients and controls. In every one of the four CD4+ subsets, TCRB CDR3s were moderately but significantly shorter in Type 1 diabetes patients.

Notes on this clone: The target antigen is unknown.

With 1 base clipped from V and 4 bases from J, the junction kept 6 bases outside the gene matches. Per germline, CDR1 SGHTA and CDR2 FQGNSA. The CDR3 spans 16 residues. Expressed TCRB transcripts got sequenced, as all isolated RNA was reverse transcribed. Sequenced naive, central memory and regulatory T cell samples produced an average of about 3.9 million reads. The repertoire was sequenced with immunoSEQ multiplex PCR; TCRdb's copy has only in-frame clones and lacks some. Among about 740,000 clones listed, roughly 13% were seen once. This receptor was obtained from a man younger than 30 with type 1 diabetes. Sequencing used naive CD4+ T cells from blood. The rearrangement links TRBV7-2 to TRBJ1-5; 8 positions agree with TRBD1. The CDR3 protein is CASSLVQGAPNQPQHF. The CDR3 DNA is TGTGCCAGCAGCTTAGTTCAGGGGGCCCCGAATCAGCCCCAGCATTTT.